A single TCR beta chain is shown here with its context. This CDR3 has 13 residues. Trimming stripped 4 bases from V and 6 bases from J, with 12 bases between. CDR1 is MNHEY and CDR2 is SVGAGI in the germline V gene. The data belong to a study of blood T cell repertoires in COVID-19. Clones were read by immunoSEQ multiplex PCR, and TCRdb kept only the in-frame ones, dropping some. This table has about 200,000 clones, about 88% appearing once. Sequencing used peripheral blood. The clonotype was recovered from a man in his forties with active or convalescent COVID-19. J is TRBJ1-1 and V is TRBV6-5; no clear D. CDR3 DNA: TGTGCCAGCAGTTTCGGAGGGAGGGCTGAAGCTTTCTTT. Its protein product is CASSFGGRAEAFF.